The 12 T cell receptor beta chains in this list originate from one sample, sequenced in a study of cytomegalovirus exposure and HLA in healthy donors. The primer mix had 60 Vbeta and 13 Jbeta primers. Only in-frame clones appear in the TCRdb table, and some are missing; sequencing was by immunoSEQ multiplex PCR. In the table there are 150,000 to 200,000 clones, about four fifths of which are singletons. The source material was PBMCs. These receptor sequences come from a woman in her 30s in good health and CMV-seronegative.

The chain uses TRBV12-5 and TRBJ2-5, with D maybe TRBD2 (6 bases). The germline gives CDR1 LGHNT, CDR2 FRNRAP. The CDR3 is 16 amino acids. Trimming removed 3 bases from V and 11 bases from J, with 25 bases in between. CDR3 sequence (DNA): TGTGCTAGTGGTTTCTTCCGTGGACTACTACCCGGGGAGCAGTACTTC. Protein: CASGFFRGLLPGEQYF.

The chain is built from TRBV5-5 and TRBJ2-7; D remains ambiguous. Trimming cost V 4 bases and J 7 bases, with 12 bases left between them. CDR1 SGHKS and CDR2 YYEKEE come from the germline V gene (reference sequence). CDR3 length: 12 residues. The DNA of the CDR3 is TGTGCCAGCAGCCTCGAGACATTTGAGCAGTACTTC. This encodes CASSLETFEQYF.

The rearrangement joins TRBV7-9 to TRBJ1-4; 8 bases align to TRBD1. The CDR3 extends over 15 amino acids. The V and J ends lost 8 bases and 8 bases, in that order; junction bases with no gene match: 13. Looked up from germline, CDR1 is SEHNR and CDR2 is FQNEAQ (reference sequence). In DNA form, the CDR3 reads TGTGCCAGCGTGCCCGCTTTGGACAGGGACGAAAAACTGTTTTTT. Protein sequence: CASVPALDRDEKLFF.

This clone was counted a single time. The gene calls are TRBV7-9 and TRBJ1-2, with D maybe TRBD1 (6 bases). The CDR3 sequence is 17 residues long. Germline V lookup: CDR1 SEHNR, CDR2 FQNEAQ (reference sequence). V was trimmed by 3 bases and J by 0 bases, leaving 17 bases between them. The CDR3, as DNA: TGTGCCAGCAGCTTGGGGAAACAGGGATCTTCTAACTATGGCTACACCTTC. Encoded protein: CASSLGKQGSSNYGYTF.

The gene calls are TRBV9 and TRBJ1-1; D remains unclear. The V gene lost 0 bases and the J gene lost 1 base, with 10 bases spanning the gap. Germline loops: CDR1 SGDLS, CDR2 YYNGEE. This CDR3 has 15 amino acids. Here the CDR3 DNA reads TGTGCCAGCAGCGTAGGGTGGGCCGCGAACACTGAAGCTTTCTTT. This gives the protein CASSVGWAANTEAFF.

This clone was picked up one time. V usage is TRBV9 and J usage is TRBJ2-4, with 7 bases aligning to TRBD1. CDR3 length equals 17 residues. Looked up from germline, CDR1 is SGDLS and CDR2 is YYNGEE. Losses at the gene ends were 0 bases for V and 2 bases for J; bases not matched to a gene: 8. The CDR3 sequence is CASSVDPGQLTKNIQYF. DNA for the CDR3: TGTGCCAGCAGCGTAGACCCGGGACAGTTGACCAAAAACATTCAGTACTTC. The whole variable domain, remainder taken from reference TRBV9 and TRBJ2-4, is DSGVTQTPKHLITATGQRVTLRCSPRSGDLSVYWYQQSLDQGLQFLIQYYNGEERAKGNILERFSAQQFPDLHSELNLSSLELGDSALYFCASSVDPGQLTKNIQYFGAGTRLSVL.

V is TRBV9 and J is TRBJ1-2; D gene ambiguous. V dropped 4 bases and J dropped 1 base, with 14 bases sitting between them. Germline CDR1 SGDLS, CDR2 YYNGEE. CDR3 length: 15 residues. The CDR3 loop reads CASSSQATLNYGYTF. The DNA of the CDR3 is TGTGCCAGCAGCTCCCAGGCCACACTTAACTATGGCTACACCTTC.

The rearrangement joins TRBV7-2 to TRBJ2-7; 8 positions agree with TRBD2. This CDR3 is 14 amino acids long. V lost 6 bases and J lost 7; bases outside the gene matches: 11. Germline values: CDR1 SGHTA, CDR2 FQGNSA. The CDR3 sequence: CASSFSGGTLEQYF. The CDR3 DNA reads TGTGCCAGCAGTTTCTCGGGGGGGACCCTGGAGCAGTACTTC.

The chain recombines TRBV15 with TRBJ1-1; 8 nucleotides agree with TRBD1. Losses at the gene ends were 6 bases for V and 2 bases for J; bases not matched to a gene: 5. The CDR3 is 14 amino acids. CDR1 and CDR2 (germline): LNHNV, YYDKDF (reference sequence). CDR3 sequence reads: CATRVGQDNTEAFF. The CDR3 nucleotides read TGTGCCACCAGGGTGGGACAGGACAACACTGAAGCTTTCTTT.

The rearrangement joins TRBV5-6 to TRBJ2-7; TRBD2 might be the D (5 bases). This CDR3 is 14 amino acids long. Deletions cut 0 bases from V and 0 bases from J, with 7 bases between. Per germline, CDR1 SGHDT and CDR2 YYEEEE. CDR3 protein: CASSLGRSSYEQYF. The CDR3 coding sequence is TGTGCCAGCAGCTTGGGGAGGAGCTCCTACGAGCAGTACTTC.

This clone was recorded a few times. The CDR3, as DNA: TGCGCCAGCAGCTTGGGGACAGTTAATCAGCCCCAGCATTTT. As protein: CASSLGTVNQPQHF. The genes are TRBV5-1 and TRBJ1-5, with D possibly TRBD1 on 6 matching bases. The CDR3 sequence is 14 residues long. Trimming removed 0 bases at V and 4 bases at J, with 8 bases between. Germline values: CDR1 SGHRS, CDR2 YFSETQ.

The CDR3 reads CASRAGLAGGAQETQYF. The DNA for the CDR3 is TGTGCCAGCAGGGCCGGACTAGCGGGGGGCGCACAAGAGACCCAGTACTTC. The chain joins TRBV5-4 to TRBJ2-5, with 14 bases fitting TRBD2. The V segment lost 5 bases and the J segment 2 bases; nucleotides outside the gene matches: 8. The CDR3 is 17 residues long. Germline-derived CDR1 and CDR2 are SGHNT and YYREEE (reference sequence).